The 14 T cell receptor beta chains below were found in one sample sequenced in a study of T-cell reconstitution after alpha-beta-depleted transplantation in children. As it was prepared, the TCRbeta library received unique molecular identifiers. Each CDR3 protein is one row after TCRdb ran MiXCR on the PCR reads. This sample carries hundreds of thousands of distinct CDR3 sequences, 8% to 11% of them seen once, and the ten largest clones take roughly 4%. This specimen consisted of PBMCs from the stem cell graft donor, obtained from the stem cell graft. The receptor set was obtained from a human donor who donated a stem cell graft to a child with acute myeloid leukemia.

The sample holds one count of this clonotype. Lacking the conserved final phenylalanine or tryptophan, this CDR3 likely reflects a read error. This chain joins TRBV28 and TRBJ1-5, with 7 nucleotides matching TRBD1. Germline V CDR1 and CDR2: MDHEN, SYDVKM. The CDR3 runs to 15 residues. J was trimmed by 8 bases and V by 5 bases; bases with no gene match: 12. CDR3 in DNA: TGTGCCAGCAGTCCCGTCACGACAGGGATGAAGCCCCAGCATTCT. Its protein product is CASSPVTTGMKPQHS.

V and J are TRBV11-2 and TRBJ2-1, with 15 positions matching TRBD2. This CDR3 is built from 18 residues. The V gene end was trimmed by 2 bases and the J gene end by 9 bases; junction bases not matched to a gene: 11. Germline lookup yields CDR1 SGHAT and CDR2 FQNNGV. The chain's CDR3 is CASSLKGTSGGSRGEQFF. CDR3 in DNA: TGTGCCAGCAGCTTAAAGGGGACTAGCGGGGGGAGTCGTGGTGAGCAGTTCTTC.

V and J are TRBV20-1 and TRBJ1-1, with D unresolved. Germline V gene lookup returns CDR1 DFQATT and CDR2 SNEGSKA (reference sequence). V was clipped by 3 bases and J by 0 bases, with 14 bases between them. This CDR3 contains 15 residues. The CDR3 reads CSASGENALNTEAFF. The CDR3 DNA follows: TGCAGTGCTAGCGGGGAAAACGCCCTGAACACTGAAGCTTTCTTT.

This clonotype was picked up a small number of times. This sequence joins TRBV18 and TRBJ2-1; 7 bases align to TRBD2. J lost 7 bases, V lost 0 bases, and 9 bases had no gene match. Germline V gene lookup returns CDR1 KGHSH and CDR2 LQKENI. CDR3 length: 16 residues. The CDR3 DNA is TGTGCCAGCTCACCACCTTGGTGGGAGGGCCGAAATGAGCAGTTCTTC. Its protein product is CASSPPWWEGRNEQFF.

This clonotype has at least ten counts. This chain uses TRBV5-1 with TRBJ1-3, with D perhaps matching TRBD1 (6 bases). CDR1 is SGHRS, CDR2 YFSETQ, per germline. V lost 3 bases and J lost 0, with 16 bases in between. The length of the CDR3 is 17 residues. For the CDR3, the DNA is TGCGCCAGCAGCTCCACTGGACAGATCTCCTCTGGAAACACCATATATTTT. Amino acid sequence: CASSSTGQISSGNTIYF.

This clonotype was picked up a small number of times. The rearrangement joins TRBV5-5 to TRBJ2-2; D ambiguous. This CDR3 is 14 amino acids long. Trimming cost V 1 base and J 6 bases, with 10 bases left between them. CDR1 is SGHKS and CDR2 is YYEKEE in the germline V gene (reference sequence). The CDR3 region is CASSLLPWPGELFF. The DNA of the CDR3 is TGTGCCAGCAGCTTGCTTCCCTGGCCCGGGGAGCTGTTTTTT. Looking up the rest from reference TRBV5-5 and TRBJ2-2 gives the full variable domain: DAGVTQSPTHLIKTRGQQVTLRCSPISGHKSVSWYQQVLGQGPQFIFQYYEKEERGRGNFPDRFSARQFPNYSSELNVNALLLGDSALYLCASSLLPWPGELFFGEGSRLTVL.

This clonotype was observed at least ten times. The chain uses TRBV2 and TRBJ2-7; D is ambiguous. The V end lost 6 bases, the J end lost 3 bases, and 9 bases lay between the germline ends. Germline V CDR1 and CDR2: SNHLY, FYNNEI. CDR3 length: 12 residues. The DNA for the CDR3 is TGTGCCAGCAGACACGACATCTACGAGCAGTACTTC. Translating it yields CASRHDIYEQYF.

The chain couples TRBV7-2 to TRBJ1-2; D gene ambiguous. Deletions cut 1 base from V and 4 bases from J, with 7 bases between. The CDR3 is 13 amino acids. CDR1 is SGHTA, CDR2 FQGNSA, per germline. The CDR3 is CASSLDQVYGYTF. The CDR3, as DNA: TGTGCCAGCAGCTTAGACCAGGTCTATGGCTACACCTTC.

This clonotype was recorded many times. The chain couples TRBV7-6 to TRBJ2-1; 9 bases line up with TRBD2. The CDR3 consists of 16 residues. V dropped 0 bases and J dropped 3; count of bases not matched to a gene: 3. The germline V gene encodes CDR1 SGHVS and CDR2 FNYEAQ. CDR3 nucleotide sequence: TGTGCCAGCAGCTTAGCTTCGACTAGCGGCTACAATGAGCAGTTCTTC. This encodes CASSLASTSGYNEQFF.

This clonotype has a handful of counts. The chain couples TRBV5-1 to TRBJ2-3; 7 bases align to TRBD2. Per germline, CDR1 SGHRS and CDR2 YFSETQ. The CDR3 has 16 residues. V was clipped by 1 base and J by 5 bases; unmatched bases: 10. The CDR3 sequence: CASSLSPSLAVDTQYF. In DNA, the CDR3 is TGCGCCAGCAGCTTGAGTCCTTCGCTAGCGGTAGATACGCAGTATTTT.

The chain employs TRBV20-1 and TRBJ2-2; 9 bases match TRBD2. The CDR3 consists of 15 residues. The V and J ends lost 1 base and 4 bases, in that order; junction bases with no gene match: 4. Germline CDR1 DFQATT, CDR2 SNEGSKA (reference sequence). CDR3 in amino acids: CSARVAGGGTGELFF. The DNA for the CDR3 is TGCAGTGCTAGAGTGGCGGGAGGGGGCACCGGGGAGCTGTTTTTT.

The chain uses TRBV29-1 and TRBJ2-7; D possibly corresponds to TRBD1 (6 bases). This CDR3 has 14 amino acids. CDR1 is SQVTM and CDR2 is ANQGSEA in the germline V gene. Trimming left V 4 bases short and J 0 bases short, with 13 bases between. The CDR3 sequence is CSVASRTASYEQYF. CDR3 bases: TGCAGCGTTGCCAGCCGGACAGCCTCCTACGAGCAGTACTTC.

This clonotype was recorded at least ten times. V is TRBV5-5 and J is TRBJ2-1; 7 bases fit TRBD2. CDR1 is SGHKS, CDR2 YYEKEE, per germline (reference sequence). J lost 5 bases, V lost 4 bases, and 9 bases had no gene match. This CDR3 region has 15 residues. CDR3 DNA sequence: TGTGCCAGCAGCCCCTGGACTAGTGTCGACAATGAGCAGTTCTTC. It is translated as CASSPWTSVDNEQFF.

This clonotype was observed at least ten times. V is TRBV10-3 and J is TRBJ2-2; no clear D gene. Germline CDR1 ENHRY, CDR2 SYGVKD. V was trimmed by 1 base and J by 4 bases, leaving 10 bases between them. The CDR3 totals 15 residues. The CDR3 is CAISEWGRFTGELFF. In DNA, the CDR3 is TGTGCCATCAGTGAGTGGGGAAGGTTCACCGGGGAGCTGTTTTTT.